This T cell receptor (beta chain) was sequenced during a study of blood T cell repertoires in COVID-19. The germline V gene encodes CDR1 MNHEY and CDR2 SMNVEV (reference sequence). With 6 bases removed from V and 4 bases from J, the gap between germline ends came to 13 bases. This CDR3 comprises 14 residues. Patients from Seattle were sampled longitudinally, starting during active infection. In the authors' workflow: Reference gene primer amplification yielded estimated nucleated cell counts. This table comes from immunoSEQ multiplex PCR, and its TCRdb copy is limited to in-frame clones, with some not included. V, J and clone size derive from that table, while D and trimming were established from the DNA sequence. The data contain about 350,000 clones, about 90% of them singletons.

The sequenced sample was peripheral blood. The rearrangement joins TRBV27 to TRBJ1-3, with D maybe TRBD1 (6 bases). This receptor was identified in an older woman with COVID-19, enrolled during active disease. The CDR3 DNA is TGTGCCAGCAGAACAGGGATGGGCGGAAACACCATATATTTT. Its translation: CASRTGMGGNTIYF.